This T cell receptor beta chain was profiled in a study of blood T cell repertoires in COVID-19. This clone was picked up a small number of times. The repertoire was sequenced with immunoSEQ multiplex PCR; TCRdb's copy has only in-frame clones and lacks some. The sample includes roughly 100,000 clones, 81% of them seen just once. Trimming stripped 6 bases from V and 5 bases from J, with 15 bases between. The CDR3 is 14 residues long. Per the germline V gene, CDR1 is SNHLY and CDR2 is FYNNEI. The specimen was peripheral blood. The chain couples TRBV2 to TRBJ2-3; possibly TRBD1 for D (5 bases). The sequence derives from a man older than 75 with acute or convalescent COVID-19. Written as DNA, the CDR3 is TGTGCCAGCAGGGCAGGGTCAACTGGAGATACGCAGTATTTT. It translates to CASRAGSTGDTQYF.